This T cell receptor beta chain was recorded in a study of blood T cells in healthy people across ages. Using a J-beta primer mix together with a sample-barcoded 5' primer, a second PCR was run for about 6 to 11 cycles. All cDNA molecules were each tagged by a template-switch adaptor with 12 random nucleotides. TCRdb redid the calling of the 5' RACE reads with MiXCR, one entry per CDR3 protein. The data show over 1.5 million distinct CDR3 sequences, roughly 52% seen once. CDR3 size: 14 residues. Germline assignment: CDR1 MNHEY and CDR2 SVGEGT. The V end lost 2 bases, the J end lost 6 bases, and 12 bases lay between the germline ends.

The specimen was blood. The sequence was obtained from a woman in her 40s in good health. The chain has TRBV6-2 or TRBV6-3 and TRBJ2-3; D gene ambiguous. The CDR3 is CASSYPLPADTQYF. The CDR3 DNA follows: TGTGCCAGCAGTTACCCCCTCCCAGCGGATACGCAGTATTTT.